These T cell receptor beta chains were read from a single sample in a study of identical twins. TCRdb used MiXCR to reprocess the 5' RACE reads, holding one entry per CDR3 protein. The repertoire holds 400,000 to 550,000 distinct CDR3 sequences, with roughly a quarter as singletons. These records were also assigned to another study, of T cells expressing NK-cell markers.

Material: CD4+ T cells sorted from blood. These receptors came from a woman between 18 and 30 years old in good health. CDR3s include the opening cysteine and the closing phenylalanine or tryptophan. Each record gives: CDR3 DNA, CDR3 protein, V gene, J gene, clone size, CDR3 length, D gene. D genes are given only for firm matches. The size field is filled for only some rows; it gives once, few, many or a size class.

CDR3nt: TGCAGTGCTGGGGACGGCAGCACAGATACGCAGTATTTT
CDR3aa: CSAGDGSTDTQYF
v_gene: TRBV20-1
j_gene: TRBJ2-3
abundance: few
len: 13
d_gene: -

CDR3nt: TGTGCCAGCAGCCCCGCGACAGGGAGCGATCAGCCCCAGCATTTT
CDR3aa: CASSPATGSDQPQHF
v_gene: TRBV3-1
j_gene: TRBJ1-5
abundance: -
len: 15
d_gene: TRBD1

CDR3nt: TGTGCCAGCAGCTGGGCGGGGGCCACTAATGAAAAACTGTTTTTT
CDR3aa: CASSWAGATNEKLFF
v_gene: TRBV7-9
j_gene: TRBJ1-4
abundance: few
len: 15
d_gene: -

CDR3nt: TGTGCCAGCAGTTACTCGAGACGGGGTAATATGGGCACTGAAGCTTTCTTT
CDR3aa: CASSYSRRGNMGTEAFF
v_gene: TRBV6-5
j_gene: TRBJ1-1
abundance: few
len: 17
d_gene: -

CDR3nt: TGTGCCAGCAGCCTGTGGGGGGCTAGCTCCTACAATGAGCAGTTCTTC
CDR3aa: CASSLWGASSYNEQFF
v_gene: TRBV7-2
j_gene: TRBJ2-1
abundance: -
len: 16
d_gene: -

CDR3nt: TGCAGTGAAACCCGGGGGGTGGCGAACACTGAAGCTTTCTTT
CDR3aa: CSETRGVANTEAFF
v_gene: TRBV20-1
j_gene: TRBJ1-1
abundance: many
len: 14
d_gene: -

CDR3nt: TGTGCCAGCAGTTATCTCCGACAGGCCAATCAGCCCCAGCATTTT
CDR3aa: CASSYLRQANQPQHF
v_gene: TRBV2
j_gene: TRBJ1-5
abundance: many
len: 15
d_gene: -

CDR3nt: TGTGCCAGCAGTTACCACCGCCTAGGACGGGTGGGCACAGATACGCAGTATTTT
CDR3aa: CASSYHRLGRVGTDTQYF
v_gene: TRBV27
j_gene: TRBJ2-3
abundance: -
len: 18
d_gene: -

CDR3nt: TGCGCCAGCAGGGTGATGGGACGGACGAACACTGAAGCTTTCTTT
CDR3aa: CASRVMGRTNTEAFF
v_gene: TRBV4-1
j_gene: TRBJ1-1
abundance: -
len: 15
d_gene: -

CDR3nt: TGTGCCAGCAGCTTACTAGCGGGAGGCGGGGAGCTGTTTTTT
CDR3aa: CASSLLAGGGELFF
v_gene: TRBV5-6
j_gene: TRBJ2-2
abundance: few
len: 14
d_gene: TRBD2

CDR3nt: TGTGCCAGCAGTTTATTAGCTCTCCAAGAGACCCAGTACTTC
CDR3aa: CASSLLALQETQYF
v_gene: TRBV12-3/TRBV12-4
j_gene: TRBJ2-5
abundance: few
len: 14
d_gene: -

CDR3nt: TGCGCCAGCAGCCAAGTCATGGCCCTCACCGGGGAGCTGTTTTTT
CDR3aa: CASSQVMALTGELFF
v_gene: TRBV4-3
j_gene: TRBJ2-2
abundance: -
len: 15
d_gene: -

CDR3nt: TGTGCCAGCAGCTTGGACTTCTATGGCTACACCTTC
CDR3aa: CASSLDFYGYTF
v_gene: TRBV5-6
j_gene: TRBJ1-2
abundance: -
len: 12
d_gene: -

CDR3nt: TGTGCCAGCAGCTCGCTCTCGGGAGATGCCTACGAGCAGTACTTC
CDR3aa: CASSSLSGDAYEQYF
v_gene: TRBV7-9
j_gene: TRBJ2-7
abundance: -
len: 15
d_gene: -

CDR3nt: TGCAGTGCTGTAACGGGACAGGGAAGTGGAGATACGCAGAATTTT
CDR3aa: CSAVTGQGSGDTQNF
v_gene: TRBV20-1
j_gene: TRBJ2-3
abundance: -
len: 15
d_gene: TRBD1

CDR3nt: TGCGCCAGCAGCCAAGACAGCGTCTGGGAGACCCAGTACTTC
CDR3aa: CASSQDSVWETQYF
v_gene: TRBV4-1
j_gene: TRBJ2-5
abundance: -
len: 14
d_gene: -

CDR3nt: TGTGCCTGGAGTGCGGGTTTTGGCACCGGGGAGCTGTTTTTT
CDR3aa: CAWSAGFGTGELFF
v_gene: TRBV30
j_gene: TRBJ2-2
abundance: -
len: 14
d_gene: -

CDR3nt: TGCGCCAGCAGTGCAGGGGGATGGGGCTATGGCTACACCTTC
CDR3aa: CASSAGGWGYGYTF
v_gene: TRBV10-2
j_gene: TRBJ1-2
abundance: few
len: 14
d_gene: TRBD1

CDR3nt: TGTGCCAGCAGTCCCACAGGGGCAGCCTATGGCTACACCTTC
CDR3aa: CASSPTGAAYGYTF
v_gene: TRBV12-3/TRBV12-4
j_gene: TRBJ1-2
abundance: many
len: 14
d_gene: TRBD1

CDR3nt: TGCGCCAGCAGCTTGGATGGGGACAATGAGCAGTTCTTC
CDR3aa: CASSLDGDNEQFF
v_gene: TRBV5-1
j_gene: TRBJ2-1
abundance: -
len: 13
d_gene: -

CDR3nt: TGTGCCAGCAGTTTAATCGTGGGGCCGGGGGGAGGTGAGCAGTTCTTC
CDR3aa: CASSLIVGPGGGEQFF
v_gene: TRBV12-3/TRBV12-4
j_gene: TRBJ2-1
abundance: few
len: 16
d_gene: TRBD2

CDR3nt: TGCAGTGCTAGAGTTAGAGCTGGGCAAACAGGGGCGAGGGGCACAGATACGCAGTATTTT
CDR3aa: CSARVRAGQTGARGTDTQYF
v_gene: TRBV20-1
j_gene: TRBJ2-3
abundance: -
len: 20
d_gene: TRBD1

CDR3nt: TGTGCCAGCAGTTACCGGGGGGTGAACATTCAGTACTTC
CDR3aa: CASSYRGVNIQYF
v_gene: TRBV6-6
j_gene: TRBJ2-4
abundance: few
len: 13
d_gene: TRBD2

CDR3nt: TGTGCCAGCTCACCATCTCGTGACGAGCAGTACTTC
CDR3aa: CASSPSRDEQYF
v_gene: TRBV18
j_gene: TRBJ2-7
abundance: few
len: 12
d_gene: -

CDR3nt: TGTGCCACCAGCCCCAGGGGGAGCGCCCAGGGGGGTACGCAGTATTTT
CDR3aa: CATSPRGSAQGGTQYF
v_gene: TRBV15
j_gene: TRBJ2-3
abundance: -
len: 16
d_gene: -

CDR3nt: TGTGCCAGCAGTTATTCCACTAGCGGGCCTTCCTACGAGCAGTACTTC
CDR3aa: CASSYSTSGPSYEQYF
v_gene: TRBV6-5
j_gene: TRBJ2-7
abundance: -
len: 16
d_gene: TRBD2

CDR3nt: TGTGCCAGTAACCGGGACAGTAACACTGAAGCTTTCTTT
CDR3aa: CASNRDSNTEAFF
v_gene: TRBV2
j_gene: TRBJ1-1
abundance: few
len: 13
d_gene: TRBD1

CDR3nt: TGCAGTGCTAGCGAGTTAGGAGGGGTGACCCAACTATCCTACGAGCAGTACTTC
CDR3aa: CSASELGGVTQLSYEQYF
v_gene: TRBV20-1
j_gene: TRBJ2-7
abundance: many
len: 18
d_gene: -

CDR3nt: TGTGCCAGCAGCTTATGGACAGGAGCCTACGAGCAGTACTTC
CDR3aa: CASSLWTGAYEQYF
v_gene: TRBV5-5
j_gene: TRBJ2-7
abundance: many
len: 14
d_gene: TRBD1

CDR3nt: TGTGCCAGCAGTGACGATTGGGGGGGTAATTCACCCCTCCACTTT
CDR3aa: CASSDDWGGNSPLHF
v_gene: TRBV2
j_gene: TRBJ1-6
abundance: few
len: 15
d_gene: -

CDR3nt: TGTGCTAGTGCCGCTGGGGGTTCCTACGAGCAGTACTTC
CDR3aa: CASAAGGSYEQYF
v_gene: TRBV12-5
j_gene: TRBJ2-7
abundance: few
len: 13
d_gene: -

CDR3nt: TGTGCCAGCAGCGTAGATCCGGTGACGGCGGATGATACCGGGGAGCTGTTTTTT
CDR3aa: CASSVDPVTADDTGELFF
v_gene: TRBV9
j_gene: TRBJ2-2
abundance: few
len: 18
d_gene: -

CDR3nt: TGTGCCAGCAGCTTGGGGGGACGGTCTCACTACGAGCAGTACTTC
CDR3aa: CASSLGGRSHYEQYF
v_gene: TRBV5-6
j_gene: TRBJ2-7
abundance: -
len: 15
d_gene: -

CDR3nt: TGTGCCAGCAGCTCCCACTCGGGTTTGGATACGCAGTATTTT
CDR3aa: CASSSHSGLDTQYF
v_gene: TRBV7-9
j_gene: TRBJ2-3
abundance: -
len: 14
d_gene: -

CDR3nt: TGCAGTGCTAGTGGGCTCAAAAACACCGGGGAGCTGTTTTTT
CDR3aa: CSASGLKNTGELFF
v_gene: TRBV20-1
j_gene: TRBJ2-2
abundance: few
len: 14
d_gene: -

CDR3nt: TGCAGTGCCAGGGGTGGGCCCAGAACCTACGAGCAGTACTTC
CDR3aa: CSARGGPRTYEQYF
v_gene: TRBV20-1
j_gene: TRBJ2-7
abundance: few
len: 14
d_gene: -

CDR3nt: TGTGCCAGCAAGGGGACGGGGAATCAGCCCCAGCATTTT
CDR3aa: CASKGTGNQPQHF
v_gene: TRBV6-5
j_gene: TRBJ1-5
abundance: few
len: 13
d_gene: -

CDR3nt: TGCAGTGCCGATGGACAGGGGGACGAGCAGTACTTC
CDR3aa: CSADGQGDEQYF
v_gene: TRBV20-1
j_gene: TRBJ2-7
abundance: -
len: 12
d_gene: TRBD1

CDR3nt: TGCAGTGCGATGGGCGGTTTGTCGGAGACCCAGTACTTC
CDR3aa: CSAMGGLSETQYF
v_gene: TRBV20-1
j_gene: TRBJ2-5
abundance: many
len: 13
d_gene: -

CDR3nt: TGTGCCAGCAGCTTCGGGACTAGCGGAGTAGCCAAAAACATTCAGTACTTC
CDR3aa: CASSFGTSGVAKNIQYF
v_gene: TRBV11-3
j_gene: TRBJ2-4
abundance: few
len: 17
d_gene: TRBD2

CDR3nt: TGCGCCAGCAGTCAGGAGGCTAGCGGGGGTTACAATGAGCAGTTCTTC
CDR3aa: CASSQEASGGYNEQFF
v_gene: TRBV5-1
j_gene: TRBJ2-1
abundance: few
len: 16
d_gene: TRBD2

CDR3nt: TGCGCCAGCAGCCAAGAAGCCTGGACAGGGGGGGCCGAGCAGTACTTC
CDR3aa: CASSQEAWTGGAEQYF
v_gene: TRBV4-3
j_gene: TRBJ2-7
abundance: -
len: 16
d_gene: TRBD1

CDR3nt: TGTGCCAGCAGTGTTCTAGAAAACTCCTACAATGAGCAGTTCTTC
CDR3aa: CASSVLENSYNEQFF
v_gene: TRBV2
j_gene: TRBJ2-1
abundance: few
len: 15
d_gene: -

CDR3nt: TGTGCCAGCAGCAGACAGGGTGCGGCCCTCCACTTT
CDR3aa: CASSRQGAALHF
v_gene: TRBV12-3/TRBV12-4
j_gene: TRBJ1-6
abundance: -
len: 12
d_gene: TRBD1

CDR3nt: TGTGCCAGCAGCTTAGGGGGGGGGCGCGTGAAGTCCCGCTATGGCTACACCTTC
CDR3aa: CASSLGGGRVKSRYGYTF
v_gene: TRBV11-2
j_gene: TRBJ1-2
abundance: -
len: 18
d_gene: -

CDR3nt: TGCAGTGCTTCAGGACGGGTACAAGAGACCCAGTACTTC
CDR3aa: CSASGRVQETQYF
v_gene: TRBV20-1
j_gene: TRBJ2-5
abundance: -
len: 13
d_gene: -

CDR3nt: TGTGCTAGTGGGAGGGACTTACACACCGGGGAGCTGTTTTTT
CDR3aa: CASGRDLHTGELFF
v_gene: TRBV12-5
j_gene: TRBJ2-2
abundance: few
len: 14
d_gene: -

CDR3nt: TGCGCCAGCAGTGAGTCAGTGCGAGAGCAGTTCTTC
CDR3aa: CASSESVREQFF
v_gene: TRBV10-2
j_gene: TRBJ2-1
abundance: few
len: 12
d_gene: -